Listed below are T cell receptor beta chains from one sample, sequenced in a study of control samples from healthy donors and cancer patients. The table came from immunoSEQ multiplex PCR; TCRdb's copy has only in-frame clones and leaves some out. The sample includes under 450,000 clones, about nine tenths of them seen just once. Specimen: PBMCs. These receptors came from a man in his forties with head and neck cancer. CDR3s include the opening cysteine and the closing phenylalanine or tryptophan. A D gene is named only where the DNA matches it firmly. Expanded clones are given a class, and other clones once, few, many or no size at all.

J gene: TRBJ2-5; D gene: NA; clone size: once; V gene: TRBV7-3; CDR3 protein: CASSPSGSPGETQYF; CDR3 DNA: TGTGCCAGCAGCCCGTCCGGGTCCCCCGGGGAGACCCAGTACTTC
J gene: TRBJ2-2; D gene: TRBD1; clone size: NA; V gene: TRBV24-1; CDR3 protein: CATSDPQGAPNTGELFF; CDR3 DNA: TGTGCCACCAGTGACCCACAGGGGGCTCCGAACACCGGGGAGCTGTTTTTT
J gene: TRBJ2-7; D gene: TRBD1; clone size: NA; V gene: TRBV4-3; CDR3 protein: CASSQVTGGEQYF; CDR3 DNA: TGCGCCAGCAGCCAAGTAACAGGGGGTGAGCAGTACTTC
J gene: TRBJ2-1; D gene: TRBD2; clone size: NA; V gene: TRBV5-1; CDR3 protein: CASSLEETSGFSSYNEQFF; CDR3 DNA: TGCGCCAGCAGCTTGGAAGAGACTAGCGGGTTCAGCTCCTACAATGAGCAGTTCTTC
J gene: TRBJ1-6; D gene: TRBD1; clone size: NA; V gene: TRBV9; CDR3 protein: CASSNGAGGLNSPLHF; CDR3 DNA: TGTGCCAGCAGCAATGGGGCAGGGGGCCTAAATTCACCCCTCCACTTT
J gene: TRBJ2-7; D gene: NA; clone size: NA; V gene: TRBV5-1; CDR3 protein: CASSLLADGLEQYF; CDR3 DNA: TGCGCCAGCAGCCTCTTAGCGGATGGTCTCGAGCAGTACTTC
J gene: TRBJ2-6; D gene: NA; clone size: NA; V gene: TRBV6-5; CDR3 protein: CASSYVAVGANVLTF; CDR3 DNA: TGTGCCAGCAGTTACGTTGCGGTTGGGGCCAACGTCCTGACTTTC
J gene: TRBJ1-2; D gene: TRBD1; clone size: NA; V gene: TRBV19; CDR3 protein: CASSLYRGPELPYGYTF; CDR3 DNA: TGTGCCAGTAGTCTTTACAGGGGGCCCGAGCTCCCCTATGGCTACACCTTC
J gene: TRBJ1-1; D gene: TRBD1; clone size: NA; V gene: TRBV19; CDR3 protein: CASSRGTGADTEAFF; CDR3 DNA: TGTGCCAGTAGTAGGGGGACAGGGGCTGACACTGAAGCTTTCTTT
J gene: TRBJ2-7; D gene: TRBD1; clone size: once; V gene: TRBV11-2; CDR3 protein: CASSKQGLTIYEQYF; CDR3 DNA: TGTGCCAGCAGCAAACAGGGGTTGACTATCTACGAGCAGTACTTC
J gene: TRBJ2-7; D gene: NA; clone size: NA; V gene: TRBV3-1/TRBV3-2; CDR3 protein: CASSQGDGYEQYF; CDR3 DNA: TGTGCCAGCAGCCAAGGGGACGGCTACGAGCAGTACTTC
J gene: TRBJ1-6; D gene: NA; clone size: once; V gene: TRBV4-1; CDR3 protein: CASSQSRSYNSPLHF; CDR3 DNA: TGCGCCAGCAGCCAATCACGCAGTTATAATTCACCCCTCCACTTT
J gene: TRBJ1-1; D gene: NA; clone size: NA; V gene: TRBV21-1; CDR3 protein: CASSKDRAKNTEAFF; CDR3 DNA: TGTGCCAGCAGCAAGGACAGGGCTAAGAACACTGAAGCTTTCTTT
J gene: TRBJ1-1; D gene: TRBD1; clone size: NA; V gene: TRBV9; CDR3 protein: CASSPRDSYTEAFF; CDR3 DNA: TGTGCCAGCAGCCCACGGGACAGTTACACTGAAGCTTTCTTT
J gene: TRBJ2-3; D gene: NA; clone size: NA; V gene: TRBV13; CDR3 protein: CASSLDAGTDTQYF; CDR3 DNA: TGTGCCAGCAGCTTAGACGCAGGCACAGATACGCAGTATTTT
J gene: TRBJ2-1; D gene: TRBD1; clone size: NA; V gene: TRBV2; CDR3 protein: CASSDYRGTRNEQFF; CDR3 DNA: TGTGCCAGCAGTGACTACAGGGGAACTCGGAATGAGCAGTTCTTC
J gene: TRBJ2-6; D gene: NA; clone size: NA; V gene: TRBV28; CDR3 protein: CGVGALGANVLTF; CDR3 DNA: TGCGGCGTTGGGGCCTTGGGGGCCAACGTCCTGACTTTC
J gene: TRBJ2-1; D gene: TRBD2; clone size: few; V gene: TRBV18; CDR3 protein: CASSPAGDGKDEQFF; CDR3 DNA: TGTGCCAGCTCACCAGCGGGGGATGGTAAGGATGAGCAGTTCTTC
J gene: TRBJ1-2; D gene: NA; clone size: NA; V gene: TRBV29-1; CDR3 protein: CSVRGGHGYTF; CDR3 DNA: TGCAGCGTTCGGGGGGGCCATGGCTACACCTTC